The following is a TCR beta chain sequence with its context. Authors' analysis steps: Estimates of nucleated cell counts were drawn from the amplification of reference gene primers. The data were produced by immunoSEQ multiplex PCR, yet TCRdb's version contains in-frame clones alone and is incomplete. The V and J calls and clone size come from that table; D and trimming were worked out from the DNA. The sample includes 50,000 to 75,000 clones, roughly nine tenths of them seen just once. This entry comes from a study of blood T cell repertoires in COVID-19. Across the study: There were acute and convalescent COVID-19 samples, and they came from the United States, Italy and Spain. The analysed material was cDNA or gDNA that came from T cells, B-cell-depleted T cells, or PBMCs.

Unmatched junction bases numbered 13, after V lost 4 bases and J lost 6 bases. Per the germline V gene, CDR1 is MGHDK and CDR2 is SYGVNS. The CDR3 is 16 residues long. Sequencing was done on a sample of peripheral blood. The rearrangement links TRBV25-1 to TRBJ1-1; 8 bases are shared with TRBD1. The origin of this receptor is a man older than 75 in a cohort sampled during active COVID-19. The CDR3 DNA is TGTGCCAGCAGTGCCCGCCTCGGGACAGGTCTCCCTGAAGCTTTCTTT. Protein sequence: CASSARLGTGLPEAFF.